The next 5 T cell receptor beta chains were all read from a single sample in a study of early T cells in non-severe SARS-CoV-2 infection. A single record per CDR3 protein comes from TCRdb applying MiXCR to the 5' RACE reads. The sample holds roughly 58,000 distinct CDR3 sequences; around 13% are singletons and the top ten take less than 1.5%. The sample comprised whole blood. The receptor source for this set is an adult who was a healthcare worker with PCR-confirmed SARS-CoV-2 infection or an uninfected control (not recorded which).

V is TRBV19 and J is TRBJ1-2; TRBD1 agrees at 7 bases. The CDR3 runs to 14 residues. CDR1 is LNHDA and CDR2 is SQIVND in the germline V gene (reference sequence). The trim removed 5 bases at V and 1 base at J, leaving 4 bases unmatched. The CDR3 loop reads CASSLDRNNYGYTF. CDR3 coding DNA: TGTGCCAGTAGTCTGGACAGGAATAACTATGGCTACACCTTC.

The V gene is TRBV10-3, the J gene TRBJ2-1; D gene unclear. Germline CDR1 reads ENHRY; CDR2 reads SYGVKD. V lost 6 bases and J 4 bases, leaving 4 bases between the germline ends. The CDR3 extends over 11 amino acids. The CDR3 region is CAISLYNEQFF. In DNA form, the CDR3 reads TGTGCCATCAGCCTTTACAATGAGCAGTTCTTC.

This clonotype occurred many times. The gene calls are TRBV23-1 and TRBJ2-7; D gene unclear. TRBV23-1 is an ORF, with its function uncertain. V was clipped by 0 bases and J by 4 bases, with 4 bases between them. CDR3 size: 12 residues. The CDR3 region is CASSQSSYEQYF. The CDR3, as DNA: TGCGCCAGCAGTCAATCGAGTTACGAGCAGTACTTC.

This clonotype was counted between two and nine times. This rearrangement joins TRBV5-1 to TRBJ2-2; D is unclear. With 5 bases removed from V and 8 bases from J, the gap between germline ends came to 7 bases. CDR1 and CDR2 (germline): SGHRS, YFSETQ. The CDR3 loop spans 11 amino acids. CDR3 region: CASRSPGELFF. In nucleotides, the CDR3 is TGCGCCAGCAGGTCACCGGGGGAGCTGTTTTTT.

The rearrangement joins TRBV6-2 or TRBV6-3 to TRBJ2-1; possible D gene TRBD1, 5 bases. This CDR3 is built from 15 residues. Germline values: CDR1 MNHEY, CDR2 SVGEGT. Trimming cost V 8 bases and J 8 bases, with 22 bases left between them. CDR3 loop: CASPIGVRTLYEQFF. CDR3 nucleotides: TGTGCCAGCCCCATAGGGGTTCGCACACTGTATGAGCAGTTCTTC.